The clone carrying this T cell receptor (beta chain) came up a few times. Antigen unknown. Via MiXCR, TCRdb re-called the 5' RACE reads, giving one row per CDR3 protein. This table has roughly 220,000 distinct CDR3 sequences, 9.5% appearing once. J gave up 2 bases and V 6 bases, and 6 bases lay outside the gene matches. Germline V gene data show CDR1 as MNHEY and CDR2 as SVGAGI. The CDR3 sequence is 15 residues long. The data belong to a study of T-cell memory formation after mild COVID-19. About the study: Most TCR clusters belonged to a single donor. Study-wide findings and caveats: Pre-infection memory already had some responding clones, implying cross-reactive memory joined. SARS-CoV-2 specificity was not confirmed for second-wave clones peaking on day 37.

Sequencing was performed on PBMCs or a T cell subset sorted from them (not recorded which). The clonotype comes from a man aged 18 to 30 who had mild COVID-19 (a few samples of this study predate the infection). Cell type and time point are not known. This sequence joins TRBV6-5 and TRBJ1-5; 8 bases map to TRBD1. CDR3 bases: TGTGCCAGCAGACGCGACAGGGGAGGCAATCAGCCCCAGCATTTT. Its protein is CASRRDRGGNQPQHF.